The rows below give T cell receptor beta chains drawn from one sample of a study of blood T cell repertoires in COVID-19. Produced via immunoSEQ multiplex PCR; TCRdb's table is partial and in-frame only. The sample consists of tens of thousands of clones, 65% to 80% of them appearing once. The material sequenced was peripheral blood. The receptors stem from a man in his sixties with acute or convalescent COVID-19. Both conserved end residues are part of each CDR3. Fields, in order: D gene, J gene, clone size, V gene, CDR3 DNA, CDR3 protein. A D gene is named only where the DNA matches it firmly. A row's size may be missing; if present it is once, few, many or a size class.

d_gene: TRBD1; j_gene: TRBJ2-7; abundance: NA; v_gene: TRBV5-1; CDR3nt: TGCGCCAGCAGCTTGGGACCCGGGACAGGGAACTACGAGCAGTACTTC; CDR3aa: CASSLGPGTGNYEQYF
d_gene: NA; j_gene: TRBJ2-1; abundance: NA; v_gene: TRBV9; CDR3nt: TGTGCCAGCAGCGTATTAGGGGACTCCTACAATGAGCAGTTCTTC; CDR3aa: CASSVLGDSYNEQFF
d_gene: TRBD2; j_gene: TRBJ2-3; abundance: NA; v_gene: TRBV3-1/TRBV3-2; CDR3nt: TGTGCCAGCAGCCAAGATGAGTCTAGCGGGAGTCACATGGATACGCAGTATTTT; CDR3aa: CASSQDESSGSHMDTQYF
d_gene: TRBD2; j_gene: TRBJ2-1; abundance: once; v_gene: TRBV7-3; CDR3nt: TGTGCCAGCAGCTTAAATCAACTAGCGGGGAGAAACAATGAGCAGTTCTTC; CDR3aa: CASSLNQLAGRNNEQFF
d_gene: TRBD1; j_gene: TRBJ1-1; abundance: NA; v_gene: TRBV6-6; CDR3nt: TGTGCCAGCAGTAGTGACCACAGGGGGGCGAACACTGAAGCTTTCTTT; CDR3aa: CASSSDHRGANTEAFF
d_gene: TRBD2; j_gene: TRBJ2-3; abundance: NA; v_gene: TRBV5-1; CDR3nt: TGCGCCAGCAGCTTGGGACAGGGTGCGGGAGGGCAAGATACGCAGTATTTT; CDR3aa: CASSLGQGAGGQDTQYF
d_gene: NA; j_gene: TRBJ2-2; abundance: NA; v_gene: TRBV7-6; CDR3nt: TGTGCCAGCAGCCCCGTGAGAACCGGGGAGCTGTTTTTT; CDR3aa: CASSPVRTGELFF
d_gene: TRBD2; j_gene: TRBJ2-4; abundance: NA; v_gene: TRBV7-9; CDR3nt: TGTGCCAGCAGCTCCCTAGCGGGCCCTGGGGTTCAGTACTTC; CDR3aa: CASSSLAGPGVQYF
d_gene: NA; j_gene: TRBJ1-5; abundance: NA; v_gene: TRBV6-5; CDR3nt: TGTGCCAGCAGTTACAGTAGAGGGCGAGGTCAGCCCCAGCATTTT; CDR3aa: CASSYSRGRGQPQHF
d_gene: TRBD1; j_gene: TRBJ1-5; abundance: NA; v_gene: TRBV19; CDR3nt: TGTGCCAGTAGTATTACAGGGGGCTCCAATCAGCCCCAGCATTTT; CDR3aa: CASSITGGSNQPQHF
d_gene: TRBD1; j_gene: TRBJ2-1; abundance: NA; v_gene: TRBV2; CDR3nt: TGTGCCAGTTACTTCCCGGGACAGGGGAGGAATGAGCAGTTCTTC; CDR3aa: CASYFPGQGRNEQFF
d_gene: NA; j_gene: TRBJ2-3; abundance: NA; v_gene: TRBV7-9; CDR3nt: TGTGCCAGCAGCTTAACTCCTAGCGTGGCAGATACGCAGTATTTT; CDR3aa: CASSLTPSVADTQYF
d_gene: NA; j_gene: TRBJ1-1; abundance: NA; v_gene: TRBV30; CDR3nt: TGTGCCTGGAGTACCACACAGAACACTGAAGCTTTCTTT; CDR3aa: CAWSTTQNTEAFF
d_gene: NA; j_gene: TRBJ1-2; abundance: NA; v_gene: TRBV19; CDR3nt: TGTGCCAGTAGCGACAGGCAACTAAACTATGGCTACACCTTC; CDR3aa: CASSDRQLNYGYTF
d_gene: NA; j_gene: TRBJ2-2; abundance: NA; v_gene: TRBV13; CDR3nt: TGTGCCAGCAGGAACGGGGACACCGGGGAGCTGTTTTTT; CDR3aa: CASRNGDTGELFF
d_gene: NA; j_gene: TRBJ2-3; abundance: NA; v_gene: TRBV5-1; CDR3nt: TGCGCCAGCAGCTTGTTGTCTAGCGACCTCACAGATACGCAGTATTTT; CDR3aa: CASSLLSSDLTDTQYF
d_gene: NA; j_gene: TRBJ2-2; abundance: few; v_gene: TRBV7-3; CDR3nt: TGTGCCAGCAGTCCCTGGCAGGGCGACGGGGAGCTGTTTTTT; CDR3aa: CASSPWQGDGELFF
d_gene: NA; j_gene: TRBJ1-6; abundance: few; v_gene: TRBV13; CDR3nt: TGTGCCAGCAGCTTAGAAGGGAGTGTAGATTCACCCCTCCACTTT; CDR3aa: CASSLEGSVDSPLHF
d_gene: TRBD2; j_gene: TRBJ2-5; abundance: NA; v_gene: TRBV5-1; CDR3nt: TGCGCCAGCAGCTTGGATAGCGGGGGGGAGACCCAGTACTTC; CDR3aa: CASSLDSGGETQYF
d_gene: TRBD2; j_gene: TRBJ2-7; abundance: NA; v_gene: TRBV5-3; CDR3nt: TGTGCCAGAAGCCCCAGACTAGCGGGAGCTTGCTACGAGCAGTACTTC; CDR3aa: CARSPRLAGACYEQYF
d_gene: NA; j_gene: TRBJ1-2; abundance: NA; v_gene: TRBV20-1; CDR3nt: TGCAGTGCTACCCTTTATGGCTACACCTTC; CDR3aa: CSATLYGYTF
d_gene: TRBD1; j_gene: TRBJ2-2; abundance: NA; v_gene: TRBV7-3; CDR3nt: TGTGCCAGCAGCCCACAGGGGGCGAACACCGGGGAGCTGTTTTTT; CDR3aa: CASSPQGANTGELFF
d_gene: TRBD1; j_gene: TRBJ1-3; abundance: NA; v_gene: TRBV7-9; CDR3nt: TGTGCCAGCAGCGATACAGGGGTTGGGGGAAACACCATATATTTT; CDR3aa: CASSDTGVGGNTIYF
d_gene: NA; j_gene: TRBJ2-4; abundance: NA; v_gene: TRBV7-9; CDR3nt: TGTGCCAGCAGCTTAGGCGTAGCCAAAAACATTCAGTACTTC; CDR3aa: CASSLGVAKNIQYF
d_gene: TRBD2; j_gene: TRBJ2-5; abundance: NA; v_gene: TRBV29-1; CDR3nt: TGCAGCGTTGAAGAGGGGCTAGCGGGAGGGCCAGAGACCCAGTACTTC; CDR3aa: CSVEEGLAGGPETQYF
d_gene: TRBD2; j_gene: TRBJ2-4; abundance: NA; v_gene: TRBV6-6; CDR3nt: TGTGCCAGCGAAGGTTACCCAGCGGGAGAGGGGGACATTCAGTACTTC; CDR3aa: CASEGYPAGEGDIQYF
d_gene: NA; j_gene: TRBJ2-7; abundance: NA; v_gene: TRBV4-1; CDR3nt: TGCGCCAGCAGCCACCCGGGAAGCTACGAGCAGTACTTC; CDR3aa: CASSHPGSYEQYF
d_gene: NA; j_gene: TRBJ1-2; abundance: NA; v_gene: TRBV6-5; CDR3nt: TGTGCCAGCAGTACAGGCGGCTATGGCTACACCTTC; CDR3aa: CASSTGGYGYTF
d_gene: NA; j_gene: TRBJ1-5; abundance: once; v_gene: TRBV7-2; CDR3nt: TGTGCCAGCAGCCCGTCGAGGGATCAGCCCCAGCATTTT; CDR3aa: CASSPSRDQPQHF
d_gene: NA; j_gene: TRBJ2-1; abundance: NA; v_gene: TRBV11-2; CDR3nt: TGTGCCAGCAGCTTATCGGCCCTAGCCGCTTACAATGAGCAGTTCTTC; CDR3aa: CASSLSALAAYNEQFF
d_gene: NA; j_gene: TRBJ1-1; abundance: NA; v_gene: TRBV2; CDR3nt: TGTGCCAGCATGGGAGGGGCCTCTGAAGCTTTCTTT; CDR3aa: CASMGGASEAFF
d_gene: TRBD2; j_gene: TRBJ2-7; abundance: NA; v_gene: TRBV9; CDR3nt: TGTGCCAGCAGCCCTAAAGTGCTAGCGGGAGACGAGCAGTACTTC; CDR3aa: CASSPKVLAGDEQYF
d_gene: TRBD2; j_gene: TRBJ2-1; abundance: NA; v_gene: TRBV2; CDR3nt: TGTGCCAGCAACGACAGTCCCCTTAGCGGGACTAATGAGCAGTTCTTC; CDR3aa: CASNDSPLSGTNEQFF
d_gene: NA; j_gene: TRBJ1-4; abundance: NA; v_gene: TRBV9; CDR3nt: TGTGCCAGCAGCGTAGGGACAGCAACTAATGAAAAACTGTTTTTT; CDR3aa: CASSVGTATNEKLFF
d_gene: NA; j_gene: TRBJ1-3; abundance: NA; v_gene: TRBV9; CDR3nt: TGTGCCAGCAGCGTCCAGGCGATCTCTGGAAACACCATATATTTT; CDR3aa: CASSVQAISGNTIYF
d_gene: TRBD1; j_gene: TRBJ1-1; abundance: NA; v_gene: TRBV7-9; CDR3nt: TGTGCCAGCAGCTTAGGTCAGGGGGCCGCTGAAGCTTTCTTT; CDR3aa: CASSLGQGAAEAFF
d_gene: TRBD2; j_gene: TRBJ2-1; abundance: NA; v_gene: TRBV4-1; CDR3nt: TGCGCCAGCAGTTCCGGGACTAGCGGGTCCCCCTATTACAATGAGCAGTTCTTC; CDR3aa: CASSSGTSGSPYYNEQFF
d_gene: NA; j_gene: TRBJ2-1; abundance: NA; v_gene: TRBV28; CDR3nt: TGTGCCAGCAGTCTATCCCGGGACTTAGATGAGCAGTTCTTC; CDR3aa: CASSLSRDLDEQFF
d_gene: TRBD1; j_gene: TRBJ1-1; abundance: NA; v_gene: TRBV19; CDR3nt: TGTGCCAGTAGACAGCAGGGGGTGCTGAACACTGAAGCTTTCTTT; CDR3aa: CASRQQGVLNTEAFF
d_gene: TRBD1; j_gene: TRBJ2-5; abundance: NA; v_gene: TRBV7-2; CDR3nt: TGTGCCAGCAGCTGGGACAGACAAGAGACCCAGTACTTC; CDR3aa: CASSWDRQETQYF
d_gene: NA; j_gene: TRBJ2-5; abundance: NA; v_gene: TRBV2; CDR3nt: TGTGCCAGCAGCCGTGGTCCGGAAGAGACCCAGTACTTC; CDR3aa: CASSRGPEETQYF
d_gene: NA; j_gene: TRBJ2-7; abundance: NA; v_gene: TRBV20-1; CDR3nt: TGCAGTGCCCCCGACAACTACGAGCAGTACTTC; CDR3aa: CSAPDNYEQYF
d_gene: NA; j_gene: TRBJ1-5; abundance: NA; v_gene: TRBV6-6; CDR3nt: TGTGCCATCCGGGGGGGACTGTTACAGCCCCAGCATTTT; CDR3aa: CAIRGGLLQPQHF
d_gene: NA; j_gene: TRBJ2-1; abundance: NA; v_gene: TRBV28; CDR3nt: TGTGCCAGCAGTTTCACCATAAGGGGAGGAGGGGAGCAGTTCTTC; CDR3aa: CASSFTIRGGGEQFF
d_gene: TRBD2; j_gene: TRBJ2-1; abundance: NA; v_gene: TRBV5-1; CDR3nt: TGCGCCAGCAGGGGACTAGCGGGAGCTGATGAGCAGTTCTTC; CDR3aa: CASRGLAGADEQFF
d_gene: TRBD2; j_gene: TRBJ2-1; abundance: NA; v_gene: TRBV2; CDR3nt: TGTGCCAGCAGGCGAACTAGCGGGAGAGACAATGAGCAGTTCTTC; CDR3aa: CASRRTSGRDNEQFF
d_gene: NA; j_gene: TRBJ2-6; abundance: NA; v_gene: TRBV5-1; CDR3nt: TGCGCCAGCAGCAATTATAACTCTGGGGCCAACGTCCTGACTTTC; CDR3aa: CASSNYNSGANVLTF
d_gene: NA; j_gene: TRBJ2-3; abundance: NA; v_gene: TRBV21-1; CDR3nt: TGTGCCAGCAGCAAATGGCAGGGCACTATCGATAACCCGCCCGGCACAGATACGCAGTATTTT; CDR3aa: CASSKWQGTIDNPPGTDTQYF
d_gene: NA; j_gene: TRBJ2-5; abundance: NA; v_gene: TRBV6-2/TRBV6-3; CDR3nt: TGTGCCTGCAGCGCCTATGCGTACCAAGAGACCCAGTACTTC; CDR3aa: CACSAYAYQETQYF
d_gene: TRBD1; j_gene: TRBJ1-1; abundance: NA; v_gene: TRBV5-1; CDR3nt: TGCGCCAGCAGCCAAAGAAGCGACAGGGGGACTGAAGCTTTCTTT; CDR3aa: CASSQRSDRGTEAFF
d_gene: NA; j_gene: TRBJ1-1; abundance: NA; v_gene: TRBV11-3; CDR3nt: TGTGCCAGCAGCTTCGGGGGGACGAACACTGAAGCTTTCTTT; CDR3aa: CASSFGGTNTEAFF
d_gene: TRBD1; j_gene: TRBJ2-4; abundance: NA; v_gene: TRBV19; CDR3nt: TGTGCCAGTAGTATGGACAGGGGCATGTACATTCAGTACTTC; CDR3aa: CASSMDRGMYIQYF
d_gene: NA; j_gene: TRBJ2-7; abundance: few; v_gene: TRBV20-1; CDR3nt: TGCAGTGCCAGTCAATCAGGGTATGGCGAGCAGTACTTC; CDR3aa: CSASQSGYGEQYF
d_gene: NA; j_gene: TRBJ2-2; abundance: NA; v_gene: TRBV7-2; CDR3nt: TGTGCCAGCAGCTTAGAACCAAGCCCGAGGGCCGGGGAGCTGTTTTTT; CDR3aa: CASSLEPSPRAGELFF